This TCR beta chain was obtained from a study of T-cell memory formation after mild COVID-19. Study details: Clusters of TCRs were largely donor specific.

Amplification by 5'RACE using constant-segment primers produced TCR alpha and TCR beta cDNA libraries that carried sample barcodes and UMIs. Each CDR3 protein is one row after TCRdb ran MiXCR on the 5' RACE reads. The sample contains approximately 350,000 distinct CDR3 sequences, around 30% of which appear only once. Germline V gives CDR1 SGHTA, CDR2 FQGNSA. The CDR3 extends over 16 amino acids. Losses at the gene ends were 5 bases for V and 2 bases for J; bases not matched to a gene: 9. Findings and limits, study-wide: Pre-infection memory carried some responding clones, suggesting that cross-reactive memory joined. Confirmation was lacking for SARS-CoV-2 specificity of second-wave clones that peaked on day 37.

On this clonotype: Its antigen is unknown.

The TCR was taken from an adult woman who had mild COVID-19 (a few samples of this study predate the infection). Cell type and time point are not known. The sequenced material came from PBMCs or a T cell subset sorted from them (not recorded which). The chain joins TRBV7-2 to TRBJ2-1, with TRBD2 matching over 7 bases. The CDR3 DNA reads TGTGCCAGCAGCCTCGAGAGCGGGAATGCCTACAATGAGCAGTTCTTC. It yields the protein CASSLESGNAYNEQFF.